This T cell receptor beta chain was documented in a study of cytomegalovirus exposure and HLA in healthy donors. There are a few counts of this clone. Its target is not known. 13 Jbeta primers and 60 Vbeta primers were used for the PCR. Profiling relied on immunoSEQ multiplex PCR, and the TCRdb table lists in-frame clones only, not all of them. The table lists over 85,000 clones, 60% to 80% of them singletons, with 1.2% in the top ten. Findings of the study overall: Immune exposure data for these donors was limited to CMV serostatus. Prediction of most subjects' HLA-A and HLA-B alleles by TCR beta sequences was reportedly accurate.

The germline V gene encodes CDR1 SQVTM and CDR2 ANQGSEA. The junction had 3 bases not matched to a gene; V was cut back by 6 bases and J by 6 bases. The CDR3 runs 12 residues. The sequenced material came from PBMCs. This chain links TRBV29-1 with TRBJ1-2; 11 nucleotides agree with TRBD1. The receptor was derived from a female donor in good health and CMV-seronegative. The CDR3 region is CSVAGQGDGYTF. The CDR3 nucleotides read TGCAGCGTCGCGGGACAGGGGGATGGCTACACCTTC.